This T cell receptor beta chain is from a study of shared clonotypes between healthy human individuals. The data were produced by immunoSEQ multiplex PCR, yet TCRdb's version contains in-frame clones alone and is incomplete. The sample has about 2,200,000 clones; about 92% are singletons. The V and J ends lost 1 base and 3 bases respectively, with 16 bases between them. The CDR3 has 17 amino acids. Germline assignment: CDR1 MDHEN and CDR2 SYDVKM. Positive CCR7 selection of CD45RO-negative cells yielded the naive CD8 cells, and terminally differentiated effector memory CD45RA+ cells were excluded. Each of the donors was a healthy adult who was HIV-negative and had not had a recent acute infection or vaccination.

The receptor's source is a man aged 18 to 29 in good health. Some clones in this sample may be carry-over from other donors' samples. Material: naive CD8+ T cells from PBMCs. The rearrangement joins TRBV28 to TRBJ1-5; D is ambiguous. Written as DNA, the CDR3 is TGTGCCAGCAGTTTATCACCGGGCAGAGAATACAATCAGCCCCAGCATTTT. Protein sequence: CASSLSPGREYNQPQHF. The full variable domain, rest sourced from reference TRBV28 and TRBJ1-5, is DVKVTQSSRYLVKRTGEKVFLECVQDMDHENMFWYRQDPGLGLRLIYFSYDVKMKEKGDIPEGYSVSREKKERFSLILESASTNQTSMYLCASSLSPGREYNQPQHFGDGTRLSIL.